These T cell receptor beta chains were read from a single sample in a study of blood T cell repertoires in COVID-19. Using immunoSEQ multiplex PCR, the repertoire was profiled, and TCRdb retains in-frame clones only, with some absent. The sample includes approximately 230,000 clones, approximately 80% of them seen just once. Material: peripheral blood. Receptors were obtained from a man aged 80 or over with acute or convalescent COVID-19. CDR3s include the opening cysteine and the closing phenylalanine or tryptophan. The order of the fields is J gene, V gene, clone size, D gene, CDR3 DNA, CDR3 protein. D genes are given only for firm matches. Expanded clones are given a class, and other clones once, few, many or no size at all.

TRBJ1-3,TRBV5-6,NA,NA,TGTGCCAGCAGCAGACCGTATAGGTTGCGCGGGTTTTCTGGAAACACCATATATTTT,CASSRPYRLRGFSGNTIYF
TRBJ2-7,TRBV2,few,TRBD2,TGTGCCAGCAGTGAAGCGGGAGGGCTTGAGTCCTACGAGCAGTACTTC,CASSEAGGLESYEQYF
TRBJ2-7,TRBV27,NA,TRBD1,TGTGCCAGCAGTCCGGGGACAGGGTTGTACGAGCAGTACTTC,CASSPGTGLYEQYF
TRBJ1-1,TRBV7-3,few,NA,TGTGCCAGCAGCTTAAGGCAGGCAGACACTGAAGCTTTCTTT,CASSLRQADTEAFF
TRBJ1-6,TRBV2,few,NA,TGTGCCAGCAGTACAGGGAGTGCCTGGAATTCACCCCTCCACTTT,CASSTGSAWNSPLHF
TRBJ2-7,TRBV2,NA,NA,TGTGCCAGCGGGGGAACAGGGTCTATTCCGTACTTC,CASGGTGSIPYF
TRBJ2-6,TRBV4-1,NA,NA,TGCGCCAGCAGCGCGACAGCATCTGGGGCCAACGTCCTGACTTTC,CASSATASGANVLTF
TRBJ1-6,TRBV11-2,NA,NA,TGTGCCAGCAGCTTAGCAGGGTCCTATAATTCACCCCTCCACTTT,CASSLAGSYNSPLHF
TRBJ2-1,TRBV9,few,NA,TGTGCCAGCAGCGCCCGTCCAGGGAATGAGCAGTTCTTC,CASSARPGNEQFF
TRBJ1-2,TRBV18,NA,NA,TGTGCCAGCTCACCACCGTACAGGGTGGGCTACACCTTC,CASSPPYRVGYTF
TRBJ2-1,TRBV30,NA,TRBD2,TGTGCCTGGAGTGTACGAAACGGGGGGGTTGCGCGGGAGCAGTTCTTC,CAWSVRNGGVAREQFF
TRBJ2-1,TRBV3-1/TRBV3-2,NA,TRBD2,TGTGCCAGCAGCCCCTACCCCTCCGGGAGGGGCCTAACGGTCTCCTACAATGAGCAGTTCTTC,CASSPYPSGRGLTVSYNEQFF